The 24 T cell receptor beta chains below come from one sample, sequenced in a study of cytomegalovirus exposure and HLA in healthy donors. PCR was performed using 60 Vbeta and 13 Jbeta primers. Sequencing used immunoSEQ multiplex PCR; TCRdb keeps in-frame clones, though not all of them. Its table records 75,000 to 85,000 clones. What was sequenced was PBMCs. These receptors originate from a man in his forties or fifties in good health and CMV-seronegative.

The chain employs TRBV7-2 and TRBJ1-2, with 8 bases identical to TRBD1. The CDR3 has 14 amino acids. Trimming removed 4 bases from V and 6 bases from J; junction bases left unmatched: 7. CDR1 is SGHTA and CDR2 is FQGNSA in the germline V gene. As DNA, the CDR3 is TGTGCCAGCAGCTCCCGGACAGGGCCGGATGGCTACACCTTC. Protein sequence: CASSSRTGPDGYTF. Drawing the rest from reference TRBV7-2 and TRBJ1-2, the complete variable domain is GAGVSQSPSNKVTEKGKDVELRCDPISGHTALYWYRQSLGQGLEFLIYFQGNSAPDKSGLPSDRFSAERTGGSVSTLTIQRTQQEDSAVYLCASSSRTGPDGYTFGSGTRLTVV.

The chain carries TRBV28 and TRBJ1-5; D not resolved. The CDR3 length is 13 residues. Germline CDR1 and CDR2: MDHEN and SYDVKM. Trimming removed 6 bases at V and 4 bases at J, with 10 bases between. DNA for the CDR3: TGTGCCAGCAGCCTTAGAAATAATCAGCCCCAGCATTTT. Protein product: CASSLRNNQPQHF.

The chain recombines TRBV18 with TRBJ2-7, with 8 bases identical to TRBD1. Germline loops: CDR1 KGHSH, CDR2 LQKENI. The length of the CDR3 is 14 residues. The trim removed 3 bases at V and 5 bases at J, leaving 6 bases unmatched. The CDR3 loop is CASSPRTGGDEQYF. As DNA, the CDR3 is TGTGCCAGCTCACCCCGAACAGGGGGTGACGAGCAGTACTTC.

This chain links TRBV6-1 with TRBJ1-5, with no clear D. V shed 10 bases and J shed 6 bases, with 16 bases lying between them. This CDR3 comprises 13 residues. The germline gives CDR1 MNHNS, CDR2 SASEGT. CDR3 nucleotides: TGTGCCACTGGGCCCGGCGGGAGTCAGCCCCAGCATTTT. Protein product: CATGPGGSQPQHF.

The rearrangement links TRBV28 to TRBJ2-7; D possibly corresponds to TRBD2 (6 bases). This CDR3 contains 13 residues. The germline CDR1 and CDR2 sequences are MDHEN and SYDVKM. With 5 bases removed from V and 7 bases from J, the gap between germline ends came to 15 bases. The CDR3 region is CASSPGDMGEQYF. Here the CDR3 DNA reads TGTGCCAGCAGTCCGGGAGACATGGGTGAGCAGTACTTC. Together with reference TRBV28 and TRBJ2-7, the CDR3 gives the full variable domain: DVKVTQSSRYLVKRTGEKVFLECVQDMDHENMFWYRQDPGLGLRLIYFSYDVKMKEKGDIPEGYSVSREKKERFSLILESASTNQTSMYLCASSPGDMGEQYFGPGTRLTVT.

The CDR3 coding sequence is TGTGCCAGCAGCTTAAGACGGGCAGGGGGGAGCACCGGGGAGCTGTTTTTT. As protein: CASSLRRAGGSTGELFF. The chain carries TRBV7-3 and TRBJ2-2; TRBD1 might be the D (7 bases). Germline V lookup: CDR1 SGHTA, CDR2 FQGTGA. Trimming stripped 1 base from V and 4 bases from J, with 16 bases between. The CDR3 loop spans 17 amino acids.

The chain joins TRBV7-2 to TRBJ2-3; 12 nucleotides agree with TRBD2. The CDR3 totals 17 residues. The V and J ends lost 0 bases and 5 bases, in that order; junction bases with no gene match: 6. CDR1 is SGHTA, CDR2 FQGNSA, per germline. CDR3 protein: CASSLAALAGGQDTQYF. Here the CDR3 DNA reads TGTGCCAGCAGCTTAGCGGCGCTAGCGGGGGGGCAAGATACGCAGTATTTT.

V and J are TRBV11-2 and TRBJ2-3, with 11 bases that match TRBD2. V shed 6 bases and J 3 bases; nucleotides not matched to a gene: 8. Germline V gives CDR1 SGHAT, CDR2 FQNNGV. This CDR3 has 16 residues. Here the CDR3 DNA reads TGTGCCAGCAGGGCGGTAGCGGGGGGGCCAACAGATACGCAGTATTTT. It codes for CASRAVAGGPTDTQYF.

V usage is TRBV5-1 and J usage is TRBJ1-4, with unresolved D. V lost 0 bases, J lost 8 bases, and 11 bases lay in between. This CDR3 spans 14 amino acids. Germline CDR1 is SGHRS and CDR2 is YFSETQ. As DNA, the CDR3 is TGCGCCAGCAGCTTGGCCTCTGGGCAGGAAAAACTGTTTTTT. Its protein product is CASSLASGQEKLFF. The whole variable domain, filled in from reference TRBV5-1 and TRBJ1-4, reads KAGVTQTPRYLIKTRGQQVTLSCSPISGHRSVSWYQQTPGQGLQFLFEYFSETQRNKGNFPGRFSGRQFSNSRSEMNVSTLELGDSALYLCASSLASGQEKLFFGSGTQLSVL.

CDR3 sequence: CASSDWDRGTTEAFF. The DNA of the CDR3 is TGTGCCAGCAGTGATTGGGACAGGGGGACTACTGAAGCTTTCTTT. The rearrangement uses TRBV6-1 and TRBJ1-1; 11 bases are a match to TRBD1. V lost 3 bases to trimming and J lost 5 bases; unmatched junction nucleotides: 5. Per germline, CDR1 MNHNS and CDR2 SASEGT. The CDR3 is 15 amino acids.

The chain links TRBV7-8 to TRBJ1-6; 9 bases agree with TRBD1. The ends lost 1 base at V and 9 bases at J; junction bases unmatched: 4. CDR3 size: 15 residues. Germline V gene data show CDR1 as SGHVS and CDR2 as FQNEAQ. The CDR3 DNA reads TGTGCCAGCAGCTTAGGACAGGGGGTTTCTTCACCCCTCCACTTT. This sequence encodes CASSLGQGVSSPLHF.

CDR3 DNA: TGCGCCAGCAGCCAAGTGACTAGCGTTCTCCCGGACGAGCAGTACTTC. This translates into CASSQVTSVLPDEQYF. The chain combines TRBV4-3 with TRBJ2-7; 8 nucleotides agree with TRBD2. This CDR3 has 16 residues. Germline V gene data show CDR1 as LGHNA and CDR2 as YSLEER. The ends lost 1 base at V and 5 bases at J; junction bases unmatched: 10.

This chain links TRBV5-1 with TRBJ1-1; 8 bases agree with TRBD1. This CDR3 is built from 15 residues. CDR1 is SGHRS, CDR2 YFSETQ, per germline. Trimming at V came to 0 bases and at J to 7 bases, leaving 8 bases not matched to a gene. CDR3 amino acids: CASSLVGTGPVEAFF. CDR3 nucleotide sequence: TGCGCCAGCAGCTTGGTGGGGACAGGACCTGTTGAAGCTTTCTTT.

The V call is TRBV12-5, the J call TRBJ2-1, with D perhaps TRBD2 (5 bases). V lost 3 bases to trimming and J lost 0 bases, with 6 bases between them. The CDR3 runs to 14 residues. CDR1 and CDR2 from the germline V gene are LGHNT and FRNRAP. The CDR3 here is CASGFAGSYNEQFF. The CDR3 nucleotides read TGTGCTAGTGGTTTCGCGGGCTCCTACAATGAGCAGTTCTTC.

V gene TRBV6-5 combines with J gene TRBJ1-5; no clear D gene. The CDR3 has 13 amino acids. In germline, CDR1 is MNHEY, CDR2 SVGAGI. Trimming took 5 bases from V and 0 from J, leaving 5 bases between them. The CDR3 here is CASSRYSNQPQHF. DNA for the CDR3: TGTGCCAGCAGTCGCTATAGCAATCAGCCCCAGCATTTT.

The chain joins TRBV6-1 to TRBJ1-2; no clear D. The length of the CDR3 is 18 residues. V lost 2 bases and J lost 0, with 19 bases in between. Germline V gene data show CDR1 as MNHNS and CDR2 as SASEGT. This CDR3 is CASSESIEAHLANYGYTF. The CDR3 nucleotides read TGTGCCAGCAGTGAATCTATAGAAGCCCACCTCGCTAACTATGGCTACACCTTC.

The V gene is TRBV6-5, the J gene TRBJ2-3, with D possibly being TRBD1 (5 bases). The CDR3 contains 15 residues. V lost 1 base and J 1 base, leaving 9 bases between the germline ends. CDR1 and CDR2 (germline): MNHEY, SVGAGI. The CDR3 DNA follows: TGTGCCAGCAGTTACTGGGGCGGACGCACAGATACGCAGTATTTT. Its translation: CASSYWGGRTDTQYF.

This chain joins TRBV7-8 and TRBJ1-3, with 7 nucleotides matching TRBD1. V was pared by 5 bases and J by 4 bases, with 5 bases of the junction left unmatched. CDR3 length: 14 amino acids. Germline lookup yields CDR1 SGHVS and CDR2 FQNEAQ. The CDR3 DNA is TGTGCCAGCAGCCAGGACAGGACAGGAAACACCATATATTTT. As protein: CASSQDRTGNTIYF.

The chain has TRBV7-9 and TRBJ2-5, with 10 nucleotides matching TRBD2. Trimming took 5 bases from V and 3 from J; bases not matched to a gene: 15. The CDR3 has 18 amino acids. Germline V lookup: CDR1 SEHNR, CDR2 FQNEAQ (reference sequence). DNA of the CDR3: TGTGCCAGCAGCACCCCACCCCAACTAGCGGGGTTAGAAGAGACCCAGTACTTC. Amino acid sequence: CASSTPPQLAGLEETQYF.

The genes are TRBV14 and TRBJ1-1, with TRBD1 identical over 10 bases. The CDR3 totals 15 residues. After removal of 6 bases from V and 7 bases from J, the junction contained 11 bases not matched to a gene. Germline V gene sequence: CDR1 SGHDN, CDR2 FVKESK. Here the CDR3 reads CASSRYPGQGYEAFF. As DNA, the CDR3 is TGTGCCAGCAGTCGATATCCGGGACAGGGGTATGAAGCTTTCTTT.

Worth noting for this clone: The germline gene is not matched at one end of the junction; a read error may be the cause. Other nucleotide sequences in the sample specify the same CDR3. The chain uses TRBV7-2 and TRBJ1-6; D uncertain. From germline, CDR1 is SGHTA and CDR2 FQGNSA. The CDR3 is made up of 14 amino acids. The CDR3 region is CASSFGGNRSPLHF. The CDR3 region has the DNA TGTGCCAGCAGCTTCGGTGGTAATCGTTCACCTCTCCACTTT.

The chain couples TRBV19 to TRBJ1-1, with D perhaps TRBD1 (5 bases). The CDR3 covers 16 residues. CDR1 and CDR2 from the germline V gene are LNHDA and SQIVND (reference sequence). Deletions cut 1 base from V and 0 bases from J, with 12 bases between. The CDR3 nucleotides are TGTGCCAGTAGTATAGTCAGGGCCCACATGAACACTGAAGCTTTCTTT. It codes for CASSIVRAHMNTEAFF.

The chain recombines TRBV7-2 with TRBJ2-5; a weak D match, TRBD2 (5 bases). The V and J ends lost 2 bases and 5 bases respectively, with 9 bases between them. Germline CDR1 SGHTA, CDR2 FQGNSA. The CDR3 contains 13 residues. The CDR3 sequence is CASSLPPGETQYF. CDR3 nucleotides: TGTGCCAGCAGCTTACCCCCGGGGGAGACCCAGTACTTC. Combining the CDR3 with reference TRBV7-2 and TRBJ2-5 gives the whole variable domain GAGVSQSPSNKVTEKGKDVELRCDPISGHTALYWYRQSLGQGLEFLIYFQGNSAPDKSGLPSDRFSAERTGGSVSTLTIQRTQQEDSAVYLCASSLPPGETQYFGPGTRLLVL.

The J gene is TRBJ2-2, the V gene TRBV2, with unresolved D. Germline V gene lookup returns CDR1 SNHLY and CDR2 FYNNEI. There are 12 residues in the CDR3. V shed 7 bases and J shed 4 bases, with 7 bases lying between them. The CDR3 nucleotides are TGTGCCAGCACTACGGTCACCGGGGAGCTGTTTTTT. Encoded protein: CASTTVTGELFF.